This T cell receptor (beta chain) originates from a study of beta chain features in type 1 diabetes. Study information: All of the samples together had 85 million to 140 million sorted cells examined. Regarding the study as a whole: Type 1 diabetes patients showed a moderate but significant shortening of TCRB CDR3s in all four CD4+ subsets. Healthy donors had naive, central memory and Treg TCRB repertoires that appeared less similar than those seen among patients.

About this clone itself: Its antigen remains unidentified.

Reverse transcribing all isolated RNA meant expressed TCRB transcripts were sequenced. The method was immunoSEQ multiplex PCR; TCRdb's version includes in-frame clones alone and lacks a portion of them. The profile covers 550,000 to 850,000 clones, with roughly 12% appearing a single time and 0.022% taken by the ten largest. All sorted populations exceeded 95% purity. Germline V gives CDR1 SNHLY, CDR2 FYNNEI. The CDR3 is made up of 13 amino acids. V was cut by 2 bases and J by 7 bases, with 9 bases left in between. This TCR was recovered from a man between 18 and 29 years old with type 1 diabetes. This chain connects TRBV2 to TRBJ2-1; D gene uncertain. Input material: naive CD4+ T cells from blood. CDR3 region: CASSEPSFNEQFF. As DNA, the CDR3 is TGTGCCAGCAGTGAACCGTCCTTTAATGAGCAGTTCTTC.